The entry below gives a single T cell receptor (beta chain) sequence along with its context. Germline is not matched at one junction end, which may reflect a read error. TCRdb itself ran the RT-PCR reads through MiXCR, one entry per CDR3 protein. The sample lists about a million distinct CDR3 sequences, roughly 18% occurring once. The sample comes from a study of patients and donors after allogeneic stem cell transplantation. The CDR3 extends over 14 amino acids. The TCR was taken from a human donor who was either an allogeneic HSCT recipient or a stem cell or donor lymphocyte infusion donor (not recorded which). It is not recorded whose cells these are; they may come from a transplant donor. Sequenced: blood, either unsorted or a sorted T cell fraction (not recorded which). The V gene is TRBV12-3 or TRBV12-4, the J gene TRBJ2-1; 7 bases line up with TRBD2. The CDR3 here is CASSLGGSDNEQFF. CDR3 DNA: TGTGCCAGCAGCTTAGGCGGGAGCGATAATGAGCAGTTCTTC.